This T cell receptor beta chain was identified during a study of regulatory T cells in long-lasting Graves disease. V was cut by 1 base and J by 9 bases, with 10 bases left in between. The germline V gene has CDR1 SGHAT and CDR2 FQNNGV. This CDR3 has 14 residues. General observations from the study: Persistent Graves' patients had lower TCR diversity than newly diagnosed ones.

The table lists this clonotype with many counts. No antigen is known for it. Time point defined: newly diagnosed GD, antithyroid drugs for less than 3 months. After RNA was extracted from PBMCs, the TCR library was made from it. Libraries of TCR beta came from iRepertoire HTBI primers plus Arm-PCR of CDR3 regions. TCRdb reanalysed the multiplex PCR reads using MiXCR and keeps one entry per CDR3 protein. The data contain hundreds of thousands of distinct CDR3 sequences, 16% of them seen just once; the ten biggest clones take up under 20%. These records were also assigned to another study, of T cells in Graves' hyperthyroidism and ophthalmopathy. As that report states: Diagnosis of hyperthyroidism was new in patients aged 18 to 65, and its duration was under 2 months. Stable hyperthyroidism was told apart from ophthalmopathy by a model built on 13 V-J features.

The gene calls are TRBV11-2 and TRBJ1-6, with D unclear. This TCR came from a woman aged 25-40 years with Graves disease. The input for sequencing was peripheral blood mononuclear cells (PBMCs), taken at new diagnosis, from a patient treated with antithyroid drugs. CDR3 amino acids: CASSLGAQGSPLHF. CDR3 nucleotides: TGTGCCAGCAGCTTAGGTGCCCAAGGTTCACCCCTCCACTTT.